A selection of T cell receptor beta chains follows, all from one sample in a study of blood T cell repertoires in COVID-19. Measured with immunoSEQ multiplex PCR; TCRdb has only the in-frame clones, and not every one. The repertoire has roughly 70,000 clones, around 90% of them found once; the top ten carry about an eighth. Material: peripheral blood. These receptor sequences come from a human donor with active COVID-19. The donor label of this sample is uncertain. CDR3s include the opening cysteine and the closing phenylalanine or tryptophan. D genes are given only for firm matches. Part of the rows lack a size; the others show once, few, many or a class for expanded clones.

.,TRBV29-1,TRBJ2-3,TRBD2,14,CSVTPGLGRGTQYF,TGCAGCGTCACTCCGGGACTAGGGCGGGGTACGCAGTATTTT
.,TRBV7-2,TRBJ2-2,TRBD2,18,CASSLVPLAGGSTGELFF,TGTGCCAGCAGCTTAGTTCCACTAGCGGGAGGTTCCACCGGGGAGCTGTTTTTT
.,TRBV30,TRBJ2-7,.,12,CAWNFLANLQYF,TGTGCCTGGAATTTCTTAGCGAACTTGCAGTACTTC
.,TRBV29-1,TRBJ2-7,.,15,CSVVWGQTRIYEQYF,TGCAGCGTGGTTTGGGGGCAGACGCGTATCTACGAGCAGTACTTC
.,TRBV7-3,TRBJ2-7,TRBD2,15,CASSEVAGGVYEQYF,TGTGCCAGCAGCGAAGTTGCGGGAGGGGTCTACGAGCAGTACTTC
once,TRBV18,TRBJ2-1,TRBD1,14,CASSPPTGVDEQFF,TGTGCCAGCTCACCTCCTACAGGGGTGGATGAGCAGTTCTTC
.,TRBV6-5,TRBJ2-1,TRBD2,15,CASSSLAGGRNEQFF,TGTGCCAGCAGCTCACTAGCGGGAGGCCGAAATGAGCAGTTCTTC
.,TRBV6-4,TRBJ2-4,.,15,CASSEQGTTRAIQYF,TGTGCCAGCAGTGAGCAGGGCACTACCAGGGCCATTCAGTACTTC
.,TRBV3-1/TRBV3-2,TRBJ1-3,.,16,CASSRNGGTSGNTIYF,TGTGCCAGCAGTCGTAACGGGGGAACCTCTGGAAACACCATATATTTT
.,TRBV14,TRBJ2-2,.,11,CASSLATELFF,TGTGCCAGCAGCCTAGCGACGGAGCTGTTTTTT
once,TRBV9,TRBJ2-7,TRBD1,14,CASSPRTGTYEQYF,TGTGCCAGCAGCCCCCGGACAGGTACCTACGAGCAGTACTTC
once,TRBV3-1/TRBV3-2,TRBJ1-5,TRBD1,13,CASSPDREQPQHF,TGTGCCAGCAGCCCGGACAGGGAGCAGCCCCAGCATTTT
.,TRBV18,TRBJ1-2,.,16,CASSPRPPGDGGGYTF,TGTGCCAGCTCACCGAGGCCACCAGGGGATGGTGGTGGCTACACCTTC
.,TRBV7-3,TRBJ2-5,.,15,CASSKGPGGLETQYF,TGTGCCAGCAGCAAAGGACCAGGGGGGTTGGAGACCCAGTACTTC
.,TRBV6-1,TRBJ2-7,TRBD1,14,CASSESGQVNEQYF,TGTGCCAGCAGTGAAAGCGGACAGGTGAACGAGCAGTACTTC
.,TRBV9,TRBJ1-5,.,15,CASSVGGNSNQPQHF,TGTGCCAGCAGCGTAGGAGGCAATAGCAATCAGCCCCAGCATTTT
.,TRBV18,TRBJ2-7,TRBD1,15,CASSPGTGSSYEQYF,TGTGCCAGCTCACCGGGGACAGGCTCCTCCTACGAGCAGTACTTC
once,TRBV6-5,TRBJ2-7,.,12,CARTGNPNEQYF,TGTGCCCGTACAGGGAACCCTAATGAGCAGTACTTC
.,TRBV27,TRBJ1-5,TRBD1,15,CASSLGQGFNQPQHF,TGTGCCAGCAGTCTAGGACAGGGCTTCAATCAGCCCCAGCATTTT
.,TRBV5-4,TRBJ1-3,.,15,CASSLDRAPGNTIYF,TGTGCCAGCAGCTTGGACAGGGCGCCTGGAAACACCATATATTTT
.,TRBV4-3,TRBJ2-2,TRBD2,15,CASSDSGRPPGELFF,TGCGCCAGCAGCGATAGCGGGAGGCCCCCCGGGGAGCTGTTTTTT
.,TRBV24-1,TRBJ2-7,.,13,CATSGGISYEQYF,TGTGCCACCAGTGGCGGGATCAGCTACGAGCAGTACTTC
.,TRBV9,TRBJ1-5,.,15,CASSVGSGGNQPQHF,TGTGCCAGCAGCGTAGGGTCAGGGGGCAATCAGCCCCAGCATTTT
.,TRBV7-2,TRBJ2-7,TRBD2,13,CASGTSGSYEQYF,TGTGCCAGCGGAACTAGCGGTAGCTACGAGCAGTACTTC
.,TRBV19,TRBJ2-7,.,14,CASRGQGTVYEQYF,TGTGCCAGTAGGGGCCAGGGAACGGTCTACGAGCAGTACTTC
.,TRBV30,TRBJ1-2,TRBD1,13,CACEQGATYGYTF,TGTGCCTGCGAACAGGGGGCGACCTATGGCTACACCTTC
.,TRBV12-3/TRBV12-4,TRBJ1-5,.,12,CASTMGGQPQHF,TGTGCCAGCACTATGGGGGGGCAGCCCCAGCATTTT
.,TRBV5-6,TRBJ2-3,.,16,CASSLGSGASTDTQYF,TGTGCCAGCAGCTTGGGTTCAGGGGCTAGCACAGATACGCAGTATTTT
.,TRBV25-1,TRBJ2-2,TRBD2,17,CASREPGGQVKAGELFF,TGTGCCAGCAGGGAGCCGGGGGGGCAGGTCAAGGCCGGGGAGCTGTTTTTT
.,TRBV29-1,TRBJ2-5,TRBD2,18,CSVEDPSRLAGDKETQYF,TGCAGCGTTGAAGATCCCTCTCGACTAGCGGGGGATAAAGAGACCCAGTACTTC
once,TRBV14,TRBJ1-3,.,15,CASSRQAGELDTIYF,TGTGCCAGCAGCCGGCAAGCTGGGGAGCTGGACACCATATATTTT
.,TRBV7-9,TRBJ2-1,.,16,CASSLRGYNSYNEQFF,TGTGCCAGCAGCTTAAGAGGGTACAACTCCTACAATGAGCAGTTCTTC
.,TRBV20-1,TRBJ2-7,.,10,CSAKGDEQYF,TGCAGTGCCAAGGGGGACGAGCAGTACTTC
.,TRBV7-9,TRBJ1-2,.,12,CASSYQAGPRTF,TGTGCCAGCAGCTACCAAGCGGGCCCCCGGACCTTC
.,TRBV5-1,TRBJ2-7,TRBD2,14,CASSLSVGRNEQYF,TGCGCCAGCAGCTTGTCTGTCGGGAGGAACGAGCAGTACTTT
.,TRBV6-5,TRBJ2-5,TRBD2,14,CASCQTSGHETQYF,TGTGCCAGCTGTCAGACTAGCGGGCACGAGACCCAGTACTTC
.,TRBV6-2/TRBV6-3,TRBJ1-1,.,13,CASSWWQDTEAFF,TGTGCCAGCAGTTGGTGGCAGGACACTGAAGCTTTCTTT
.,TRBV7-2,TRBJ2-7,.,13,CASSGGVSYEQYF,TGTGCCAGCAGCGGAGGGGTCTCCTACGAGCAGTACTTC
.,TRBV6-1,TRBJ2-7,.,11,CASSERYEQYF,TGTGCCAGCAGTGAACGCTACGAGCAGTACTTC
.,TRBV7-9,TRBJ1-2,TRBD1,14,CASSFGTGDYGYTF,TGTGCCAGCAGCTTTGGGACAGGGGACTATGGCTACACCTTC
.,TRBV7-6,TRBJ2-7,.,16,CASSPTQSPISYEQYF,TGTGCCAGCAGCCCTACACAGAGTCCGATCTCCTACGAGCAGTACTTC
once,TRBV5-7,TRBJ2-4,TRBD1,14,CASSSQNRGDIQYF,TGTGCCAGCAGCTCGCAAAACAGGGGAGACATTCAGTACTTC
.,TRBV4-3,TRBJ2-1,TRBD1,17,CASSQGPGQGPYNEQFF,TGCGCCAGCAGCCAGGGACCGGGACAGGGGCCCTACAATGAGCAGTTCTTC
.,TRBV29-1,TRBJ2-7,TRBD2,14,CSVATSGTIYEQYF,TGCAGCGTCGCGACTAGCGGGACCATCTACGAGCAGTACTTC
.,TRBV10-3,TRBJ2-1,TRBD1,14,CAISGGTGDDEQFF,TGTGCCATCAGTGGGGGGACAGGGGATGATGAGCAGTTCTTC